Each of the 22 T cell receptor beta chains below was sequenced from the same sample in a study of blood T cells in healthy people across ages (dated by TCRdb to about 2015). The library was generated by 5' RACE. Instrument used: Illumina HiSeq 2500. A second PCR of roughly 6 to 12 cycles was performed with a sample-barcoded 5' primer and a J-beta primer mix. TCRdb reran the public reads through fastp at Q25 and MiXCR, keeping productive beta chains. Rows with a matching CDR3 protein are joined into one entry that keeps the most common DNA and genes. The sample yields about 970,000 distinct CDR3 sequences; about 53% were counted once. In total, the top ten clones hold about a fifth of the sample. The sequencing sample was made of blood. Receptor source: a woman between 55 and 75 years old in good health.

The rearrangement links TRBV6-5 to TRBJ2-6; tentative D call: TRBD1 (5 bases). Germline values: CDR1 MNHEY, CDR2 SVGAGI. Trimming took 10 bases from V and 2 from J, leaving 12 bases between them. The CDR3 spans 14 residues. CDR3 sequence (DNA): TGTGCCACAGACAGAGGTGCTGGGGCCAACGTCCTGACTTTC. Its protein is CATDRGAGANVLTF.

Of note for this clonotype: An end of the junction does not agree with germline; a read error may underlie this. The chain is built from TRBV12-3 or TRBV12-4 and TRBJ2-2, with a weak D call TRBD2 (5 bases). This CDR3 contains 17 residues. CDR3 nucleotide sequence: TGTGCCAGCAGTTTAGGACCGGGATCCTCGAACACTGGGGAGCTGTTTTTT. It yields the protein CASSLGPGSSNTGELFF.

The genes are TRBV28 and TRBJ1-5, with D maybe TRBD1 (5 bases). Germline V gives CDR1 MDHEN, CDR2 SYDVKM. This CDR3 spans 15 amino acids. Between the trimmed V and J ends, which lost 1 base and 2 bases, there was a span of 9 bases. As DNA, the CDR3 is TGTGCCAGCAGTTTATTGGGGGGGGGCAATCAGCCCCAGCATTTT. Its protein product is CASSLLGGGNQPQHF.

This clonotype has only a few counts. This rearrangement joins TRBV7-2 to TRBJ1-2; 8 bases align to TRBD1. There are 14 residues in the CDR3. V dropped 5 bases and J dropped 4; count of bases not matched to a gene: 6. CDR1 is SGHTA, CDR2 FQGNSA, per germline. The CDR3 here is CASSIDRGAYGYTF. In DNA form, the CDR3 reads TGTGCCAGCAGCATTGACAGGGGCGCCTATGGCTACACCTTC.

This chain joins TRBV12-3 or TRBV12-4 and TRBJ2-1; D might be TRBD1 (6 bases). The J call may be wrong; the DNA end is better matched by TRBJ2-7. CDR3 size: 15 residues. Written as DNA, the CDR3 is TGTGCCAGCACCAAGCAGGGGTTGGTCTACAATGAGCAGTACTTC. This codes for CASTKQGLVYNEQYF.

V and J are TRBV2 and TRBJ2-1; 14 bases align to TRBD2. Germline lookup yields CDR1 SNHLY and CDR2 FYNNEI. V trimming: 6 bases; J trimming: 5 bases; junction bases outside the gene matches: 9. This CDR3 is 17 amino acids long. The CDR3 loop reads CASRAGLAGAGNNEQFF. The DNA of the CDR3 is TGTGCCAGCAGAGCGGGACTAGCGGGAGCTGGTAACAATGAGCAGTTCTTC.

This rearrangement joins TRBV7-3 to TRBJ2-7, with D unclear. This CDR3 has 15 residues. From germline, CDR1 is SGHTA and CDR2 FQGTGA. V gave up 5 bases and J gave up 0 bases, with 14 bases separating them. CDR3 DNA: TGTGCCAGCAGCGCAGACACTTTGGGCTCCTACGAGCAGTACTTC. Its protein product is CASSADTLGSYEQYF.

The CDR3 sequence: CASSFTSGMETQYF. As DNA, the CDR3 is TGTGCCAGCAGCTTTACTAGCGGGATGGAGACCCAGTACTTC. This chain connects TRBV7-2 to TRBJ2-5; 10 positions match TRBD2. Germline V gene data show CDR1 as SGHTA and CDR2 as FQGNSA. This CDR3 has 14 residues. The ends lost 3 bases at V and 5 bases at J; junction bases unmatched: 3.

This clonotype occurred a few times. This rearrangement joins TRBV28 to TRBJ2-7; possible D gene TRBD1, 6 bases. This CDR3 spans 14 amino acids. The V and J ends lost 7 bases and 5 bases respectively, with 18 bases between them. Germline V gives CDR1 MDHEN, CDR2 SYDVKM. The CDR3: CASILQGPPNEQYF. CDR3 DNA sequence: TGTGCCAGCATTCTTCAGGGGCCCCCAAACGAGCAGTACTTC.

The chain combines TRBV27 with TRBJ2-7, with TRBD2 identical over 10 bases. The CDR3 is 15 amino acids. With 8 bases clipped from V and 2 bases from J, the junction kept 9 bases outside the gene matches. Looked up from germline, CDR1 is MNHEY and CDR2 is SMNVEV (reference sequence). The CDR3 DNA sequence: TGTGCCAGCGCTCGAGGGACTAGCGATCCCTACGAGCAGTACTTC. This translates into CASARGTSDPYEQYF.

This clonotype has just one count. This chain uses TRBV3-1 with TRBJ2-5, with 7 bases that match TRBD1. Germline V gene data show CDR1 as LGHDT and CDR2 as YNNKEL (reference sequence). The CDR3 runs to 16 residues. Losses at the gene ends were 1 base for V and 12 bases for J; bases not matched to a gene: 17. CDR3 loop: CASSQGVGDSYRWEYF. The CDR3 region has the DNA TGTGCCAGCAGCCAAGGTGTGGGGGACAGCTATAGGTGGGAGTACTTC.

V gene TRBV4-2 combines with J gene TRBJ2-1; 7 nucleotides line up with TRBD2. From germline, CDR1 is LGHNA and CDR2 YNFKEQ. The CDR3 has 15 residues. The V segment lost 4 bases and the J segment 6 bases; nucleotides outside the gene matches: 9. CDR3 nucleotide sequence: TGTGCCAGCAGCCTACAGTGGCGGGAGTTCAATGAGCAGTTCTTC. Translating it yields CASSLQWREFNEQFF.

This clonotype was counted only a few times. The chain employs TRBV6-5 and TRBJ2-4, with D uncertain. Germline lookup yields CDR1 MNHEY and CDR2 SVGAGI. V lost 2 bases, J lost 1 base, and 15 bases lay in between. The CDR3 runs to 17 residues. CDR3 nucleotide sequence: TGTGCCAGCAGTTACCCACACTATGGATGGGCCAAAAACATTCAGTACTTC. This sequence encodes CASSYPHYGWAKNIQYF.

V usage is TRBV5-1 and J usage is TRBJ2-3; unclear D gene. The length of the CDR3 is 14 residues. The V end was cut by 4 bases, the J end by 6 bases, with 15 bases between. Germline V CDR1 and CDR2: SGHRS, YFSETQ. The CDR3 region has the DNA TGCGCCAGCAGCCCGAGTCCCCCGCGCGATACGCAGTATTTT. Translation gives CASSPSPPRDTQYF.

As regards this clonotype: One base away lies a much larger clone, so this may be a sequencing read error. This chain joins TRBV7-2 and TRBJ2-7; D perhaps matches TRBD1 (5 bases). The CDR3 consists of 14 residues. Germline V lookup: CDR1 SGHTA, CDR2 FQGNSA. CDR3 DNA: TGTGCCAGCAGCTTAGCGGGGCTAGTCTACGAGCAGTGCTTC. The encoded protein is CASSLAGLVYEQCF.

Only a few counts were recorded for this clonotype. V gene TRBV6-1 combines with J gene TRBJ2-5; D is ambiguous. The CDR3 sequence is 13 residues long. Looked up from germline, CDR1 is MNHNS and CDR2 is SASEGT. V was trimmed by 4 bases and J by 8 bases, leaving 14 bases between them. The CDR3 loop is CASSARFSETQYF. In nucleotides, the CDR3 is TGTGCCAGCAGTGCGAGGTTTTCGGAAACCCAGTACTTC.

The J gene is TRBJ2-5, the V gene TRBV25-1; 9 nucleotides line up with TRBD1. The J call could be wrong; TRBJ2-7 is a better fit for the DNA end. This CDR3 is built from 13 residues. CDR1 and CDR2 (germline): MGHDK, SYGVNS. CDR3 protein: CASRGTGRDEQYF. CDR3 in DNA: TGTGCCAGCAGGGGGACAGGGCGAGACGAGCAGTACTTC.

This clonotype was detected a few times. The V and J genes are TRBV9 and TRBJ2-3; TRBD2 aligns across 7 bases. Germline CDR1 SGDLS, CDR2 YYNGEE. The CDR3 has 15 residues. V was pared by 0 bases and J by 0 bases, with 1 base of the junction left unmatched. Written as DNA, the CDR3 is TGTGCCAGCAGCGTAGTGGGAGGGAGCACAGATACGCAGTATTTT. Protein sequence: CASSVVGGSTDTQYF.

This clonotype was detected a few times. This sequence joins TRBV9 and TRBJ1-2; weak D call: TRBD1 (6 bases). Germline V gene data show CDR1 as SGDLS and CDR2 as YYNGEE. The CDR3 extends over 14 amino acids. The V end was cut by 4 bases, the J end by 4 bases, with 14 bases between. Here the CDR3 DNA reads TGTGCCAGCAGCCTCAGGGGTTCCTCCTATGGCTACACCTTC. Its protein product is CASSLRGSSYGYTF.

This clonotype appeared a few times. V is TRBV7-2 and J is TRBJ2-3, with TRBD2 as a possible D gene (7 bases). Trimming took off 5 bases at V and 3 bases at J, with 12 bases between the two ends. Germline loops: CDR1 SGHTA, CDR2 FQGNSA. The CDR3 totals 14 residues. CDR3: CASSRGGATDTQYF. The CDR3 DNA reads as TGTGCCAGCAGCCGTGGGGGGGCGACAGATACGCAGTATTTT.

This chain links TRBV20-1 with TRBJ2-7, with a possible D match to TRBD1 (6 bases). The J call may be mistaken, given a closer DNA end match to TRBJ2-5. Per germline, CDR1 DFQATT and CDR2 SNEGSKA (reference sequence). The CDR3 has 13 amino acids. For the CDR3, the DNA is TGCAGTGGGGGGCTAAATACCCGAGAGACCCAGTACTTC. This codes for CSGGLNTRETQYF.

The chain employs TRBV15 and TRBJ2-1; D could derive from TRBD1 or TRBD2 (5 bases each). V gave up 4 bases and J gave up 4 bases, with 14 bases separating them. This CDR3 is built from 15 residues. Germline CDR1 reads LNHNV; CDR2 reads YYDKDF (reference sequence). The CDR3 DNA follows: TGTGCCACCAGCATGGACGGGACGGTATACAATGAGCAGTTCTTC. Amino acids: CATSMDGTVYNEQFF.